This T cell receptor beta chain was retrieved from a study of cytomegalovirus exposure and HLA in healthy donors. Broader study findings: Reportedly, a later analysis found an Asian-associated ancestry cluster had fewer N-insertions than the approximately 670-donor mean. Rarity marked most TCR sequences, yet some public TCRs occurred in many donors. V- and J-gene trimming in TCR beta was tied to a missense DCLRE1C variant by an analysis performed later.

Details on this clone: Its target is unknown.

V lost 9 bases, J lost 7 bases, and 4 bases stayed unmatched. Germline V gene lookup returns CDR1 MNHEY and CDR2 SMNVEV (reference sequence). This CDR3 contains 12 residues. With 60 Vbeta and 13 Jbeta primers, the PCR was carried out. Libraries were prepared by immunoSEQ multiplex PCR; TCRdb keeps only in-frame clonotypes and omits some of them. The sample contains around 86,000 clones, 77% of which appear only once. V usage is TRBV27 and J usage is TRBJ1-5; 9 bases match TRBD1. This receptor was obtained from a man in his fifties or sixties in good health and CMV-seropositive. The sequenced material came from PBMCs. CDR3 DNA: TGTGCCAGTTGGGACAGGGTGCAGCCCCAGCATTTT. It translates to CASWDRVQPQHF.